The clone carrying this TCR beta chain was observed a single time. Its antigen is still unknown. The PCR had 60 Vbeta and 13 Jbeta primers. Clones were sequenced by immunoSEQ multiplex PCR, and TCRdb holds only the in-frame ones, with some missing. The sample has approximately 140,000 clones, less than 85% seen once. These data are taken from a study of cytomegalovirus exposure and HLA in healthy donors. Study-wide context: A prior study identified just under 120 million unique TCR beta sequences from some 180 million T cells.

The CDR3 spans 15 residues. In germline, CDR1 is PRHDT, CDR2 FYEKMQ (reference sequence). V gave up 6 bases and J gave up 0 bases; unmatched junction bases: 4. Study-wide findings and caveats: Researchers catalogued approximately 170 TCR beta chains as cytomegalovirus-associated. Upon later analysis, HLA-associated TCR beta chains proved more clonally expanded than other, equally common chains.

J is TRBJ2-7 and V is TRBV13; 11 nucleotides match TRBD2. This receptor was identified in a man between 40 and 49 years old in good health and CMV-seropositive. Sequenced: PBMCs. The CDR3 sequence is CASRPTSGSSYEQYF. The CDR3 DNA follows: TGTGCCAGCAGACCAACTAGCGGGAGCTCCTACGAGCAGTACTTC.